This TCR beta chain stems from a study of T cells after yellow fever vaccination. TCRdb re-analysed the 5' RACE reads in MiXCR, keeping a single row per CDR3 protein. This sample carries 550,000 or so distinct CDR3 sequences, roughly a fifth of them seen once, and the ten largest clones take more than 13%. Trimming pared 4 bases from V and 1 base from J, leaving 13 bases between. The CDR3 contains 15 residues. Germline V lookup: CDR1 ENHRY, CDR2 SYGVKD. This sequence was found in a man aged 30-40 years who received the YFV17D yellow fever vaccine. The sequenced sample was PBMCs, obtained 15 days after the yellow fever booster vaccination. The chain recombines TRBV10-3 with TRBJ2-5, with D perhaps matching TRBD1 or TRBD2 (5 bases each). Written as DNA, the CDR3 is TGTGCCATCAGTGGGGGGTTACACTTCCAAGAGACCCAGTACTTC. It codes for CAISGGLHFQETQYF.